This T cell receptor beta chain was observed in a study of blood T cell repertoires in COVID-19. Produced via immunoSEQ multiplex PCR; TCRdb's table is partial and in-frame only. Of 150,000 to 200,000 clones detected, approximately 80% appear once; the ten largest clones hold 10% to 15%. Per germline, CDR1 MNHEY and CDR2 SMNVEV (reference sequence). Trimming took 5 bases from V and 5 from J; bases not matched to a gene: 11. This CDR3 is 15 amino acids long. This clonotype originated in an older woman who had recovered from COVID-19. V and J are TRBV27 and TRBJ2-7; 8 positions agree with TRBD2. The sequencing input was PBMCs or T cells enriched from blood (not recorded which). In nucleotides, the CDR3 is TGTGCCAGCAGTCCACATAGCGGGGCAATCGACGAGCAGTACTTC. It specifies CASSPHSGAIDEQYF.